Sequencing of this T cell receptor (beta chain) was carried out in a study of long-term antiretroviral therapy in people with HIV (dated 2022 in TCRdb). In terms of the full investigation: The earliest samples were collected approximately a decade before the 2015 WHO recommendation for immediate ART, a period when ART was typically delayed until CD4 counts fell. This retrospective serial study examined whether starting ART and sustained HIV suppression were associated with changes in the composition and diversity of the TRB repertoire in peripheral blood. The cohort contributed about 180 cryopreserved PBMC samples from a few dozen adults with confirmed HIV infection, collected serially over a mean of about 6 years (range 1-12). Among the approximately 30 participants with HIV, about 11 were female. No cross-contamination during QIAcube processing turned up in test extractions that ran a monoclonal T-cell line alongside some 34 polyclonal samples. The paper's findings and limits, for the study overall: The samples were dated from about 2004 to 2018, and the ART regimens that were used may be less effective than current ART regimens. Narrower CDR3 length ranges were observed in HIV repertoires than in controls, and an antigen-experienced repertoire with only a slight naive shift after ART was suggested by the network structure. Because pre-ART samples had limited cell numbers, unsorted PBMC were profiled rather than sorted CD4+ and CD8+ T cells. Limited PBMC availability meant only the TCR beta chain was sequenced, without alpha chain pairing. Inferences about post-ART repertoire changes are limited because no data were available on ART adherence, viral resistance or therapy changes. Expanded TRB clones identified before ART initiation dominated the repertoire across all time points, though the dominance fluctuated and decreased in many PLHIV after ART. ART initiation was associated with a significant increase in TRB diversity, but diversity stayed significantly below transplant donor controls even after long-term ART.

Sequencing of the TRB variable region was done with the immunoSEQ hsTCRB v3.0 assay at survey level resolution. TRB sequencing targeted a depth of roughly 40,000-55,000 T-cell genomes per sample. TRB libraries were pooled and sequenced on an Illumina MiSeq using a v3 150-cycle kit. Regarding the original processing steps: Repertoire analysis was performed in R inside a reproducible Nextflow workflow that covered QC, data transformation and analysis. LymphoSeq2, an R package for exploring AIRR-Seq data, was used to implement the custom analyses. A handful of samples that yielded fewer than 5000 total TRB sequences were excluded, so that about 200 HIV repertoires were analyzed. Of the 188 retained HIV repertoires, almost 60 were collected before and under 150 after ART initiation. Repertoires were downsampled to 5000 TRB nucleotide sequences, with summary statistics averaged over 100 downsampling iterations. The analysis kept only TRB sequences whose CDR3 regions were at least seven amino acids long. Diversity was assessed using a clonality score derived from Shannon entropy and using the Gini coefficient. In the repertoire networks, any two of the top 5000 CDR3 amino acid sequences were linked whenever the two sequences differed by an edit distance of one. GLIPH2 predicted antigen specificity groups and MHC restriction for TRB CDR3 amino acid sequences. To flag known CMV, EBV, HIV or tissue antigen associations, CDR3 amino acid sequences were matched against VDJdb and McPAS-TCR. Pre-ART, post-ART and control groups were compared with Wilcoxon signed-rank tests and Holm-Bonferroni correction. TCRdb limited this immuneACCESS table to in-frame rearrangements with V and J called. A share of clones is missing; checked studies link under half to unresolved V genes, and the rest is unexplained. V, J and clone size reflect that table, while D and trimming were determined from the DNA. The sample table shows approximately 15,000 clones, and around 81% are seen once. The leading ten clones occupy roughly 4.7% of the sample.

Worth noting for this clone: This clone's antigen is unknown. No base-level quality is on record; no much larger clone is a single base apart.

There are 17 amino acids in the CDR3, from cysteine to phenylalanine inclusive. Solely the CDR3 DNA is kept, with 51 bases framed from the first base. CDR1 MDHEN and CDR2 SYDVKM are derived from the germline V gene. V loses 5 bases, J loses 3 bases, and the germline ends lie 20 bases apart. To be included, a participant needed at least one PBMC sample from before ART initiation plus at least two post-ART samples. Treatment was received in the United States of America by all participants with HIV. Before DNA extraction, cryopreserved samples of about 0.9-10 million PBMC were thawed and then washed. At the time of the earliest PBMC sample for each participant with HIV, ages ranged from roughly 23 to 55 years. Each participant contributed PBMC samples from 1-4 timepoints before ART initiation and 2-8 timepoints after ART initiation, with a median of 7 samples. For every participant, serial HIV viral load, CD4+ T-cell count, ART history and demographic data were obtained. Using a Qiagen kit on a QIAcube, genomic DNA was extracted from unsorted PBMC, with samples processed in batches of 12.

The receptor comes from a man aged 18 to 29 with HIV. Here the sequenced sample was unsorted PBMCs, taken 0.1 years before starting antiretroviral therapy. The V gene is TRBV28 and the J gene is TRBJ2-1; the D gene could be either TRBD1 or TRBD2, each agreeing at 5 bases. In nucleotide form, the sequence is TGTGCCAGCAGTGTCTATCACTCCGGGACCAACTACAATGAGCAGTTCTTC. This is translated as CASSVYHSGTNYNEQFF.